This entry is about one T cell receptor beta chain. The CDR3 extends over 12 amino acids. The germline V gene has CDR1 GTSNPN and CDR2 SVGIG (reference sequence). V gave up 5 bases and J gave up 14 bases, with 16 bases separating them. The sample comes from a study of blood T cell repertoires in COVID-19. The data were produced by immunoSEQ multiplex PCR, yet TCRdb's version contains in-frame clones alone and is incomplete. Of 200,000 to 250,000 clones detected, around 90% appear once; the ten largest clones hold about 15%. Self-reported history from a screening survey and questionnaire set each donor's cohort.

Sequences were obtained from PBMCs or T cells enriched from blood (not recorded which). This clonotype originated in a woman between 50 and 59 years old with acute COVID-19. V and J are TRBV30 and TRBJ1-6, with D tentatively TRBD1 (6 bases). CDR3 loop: CAWGDTPGTLHF. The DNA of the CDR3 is TGTGCCTGGGGGGACACCCCCGGAACCCTCCACTTT. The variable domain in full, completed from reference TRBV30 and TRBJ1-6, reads SQTIHQWPATLVQPVGSPLSLECTVEGTSNPNLYWYRQAAGRGLQLLFYSVGIGQISSEVPQNLSASRPQDRQFILSSKKLLLSDSGFYLCAWGDTPGTLHFGNGTRLTVT.